The sequence of this T cell receptor (beta chain) was determined in a study of blood T cell repertoires in COVID-19. Study summary: From T cells, B-cell-depleted T cells, or PBMCs came the material, which was cDNA or gDNA.

The study drew participants aged about 18 to 90 years from approximately 25 US areas. Symptom resolution, clearance, or two negative PCRs marked donors in Cohort 3 as recovered. Sequencing was performed with immunoSEQ multiplex PCR; in TCRdb, only in-frame clones are kept and a portion is missing. The table shows some 170,000 clones, with 60% to 80% occurring only once. The CDR3 has 14 residues. The ends were cut back, 0 bases at V and 6 bases at J, with 11 bases in the middle. Germline CDR1 SGHRS, CDR2 YFSETQ. The chain uses TRBV5-1 and TRBJ2-3; tentatively, D is TRBD2 (5 bases). This sequence originates from a woman between 45 and 65 years old who had recovered from COVID-19. The sample comprised PBMCs or T cells enriched from blood (not recorded which). CDR3 DNA sequence: TGCGCCAGCAGCTTGGGGGTTACGGGGGATACGCAGTATTTT. Its protein product is CASSLGVTGDTQYF.